The 20 T cell receptor beta chains presented below share a single source sample, sequenced in a study of CD8 T cells in Susac syndrome. An input of roughly 0.45 to 1 ug of RNA was subjected to reverse transcription using random hexamers. TCRdb fed the immunoSEQ multiplex PCR reads into MiXCR, producing one record per CDR3 protein. The sample lists about 150,000 distinct CDR3 sequences, approximately 95% occurring once. Sequenced: CD4+ T cells from PBMCs. Receptors were obtained from a human donor with Susac syndrome.

The chain links TRBV30 to TRBJ1-4; 7 bases match TRBD1. This CDR3 region has 14 residues. V was pared by 4 bases and J by 7 bases, with 9 bases of the junction left unmatched. Germline CDR1 GTSNPN, CDR2 SVGIG (reference sequence). The CDR3 DNA is TGTGCCTGGATCGGGACAGCCAGCATTGAAAAACTGTTTTTT. Encoded protein: CAWIGTASIEKLFF.

V usage is TRBV20-1 and J usage is TRBJ2-5; D uncertain. The CDR3 covers 12 residues. Trimming cost V 6 bases and J 4 bases, with 12 bases left between them. Germline assignment: CDR1 DFQATT and CDR2 SNEGSKA (reference sequence). This CDR3 is CSARQSTETQYF. CDR3 DNA sequence: TGCAGTGCCCGTCAGTCTACAGAGACCCAGTACTTC.

Only one count was recorded for this clonotype. The genes are TRBV6-1 and TRBJ2-7; D gene unclear. Trimming cost V 7 bases and J 1 base, with 8 bases left between them. The CDR3 covers 12 residues. Germline V lookup: CDR1 MNHNS, CDR2 SASEGT. The CDR3 DNA is TGTGCCAGCAAGGCAGGATCCTACGAGCAGTACTTC. Translating gives CASKAGSYEQYF.

The gene calls are TRBV29-1 and TRBJ2-7, with TRBD2 matching 12 bases. After removal of 5 bases from V and 4 bases from J, the junction contained 12 bases not matched to a gene. This CDR3 spans 16 amino acids. Germline V gene data show CDR1 as SQVTM and CDR2 as ANQGSEA. CDR3 bases: TGCAGCGTTCAACCAAAAGGACTAGCGGGGCCTTACGAGCAGTACTTC. Amino acids: CSVQPKGLAGPYEQYF.

The chain carries TRBV5-5 and TRBJ2-3; D is uncertain. Deletions cut 4 bases from V and 3 bases from J, with 12 bases between. CDR3 size: 14 residues. Germline V gives CDR1 SGHKS, CDR2 YYEKEE (reference sequence). The CDR3 region has the DNA TGTGCCAGCAGCGTCGGACGGAGAACAGATACGCAGTATTTT. It encodes CASSVGRRTDTQYF. The variable domain in full, completed from reference TRBV5-5 and TRBJ2-3, reads DAGVTQSPTHLIKTRGQQVTLRCSPISGHKSVSWYQQVLGQGPQFIFQYYEKEERGRGNFPDRFSARQFPNYSSELNVNALLLGDSALYLCASSVGRRTDTQYFGPGTRLTVL.

The chain has TRBV20-1 and TRBJ2-7, with 9 bases fitting TRBD1. The CDR3 consists of 14 residues. The V gene end was trimmed by 5 bases and the J gene end by 2 bases; junction bases not matched to a gene: 7. Germline V gene lookup returns CDR1 DFQATT and CDR2 SNEGSKA (reference sequence). The CDR3 protein is CSAASGTGPYEQYF. The CDR3 region has the DNA TGCAGTGCTGCCTCGGGGACAGGGCCCTACGAGCAGTACTTC.

The gene calls are TRBV12-3 or TRBV12-4 and TRBJ2-7; D is unresolved. V shed 6 bases and J shed 6 bases, with 12 bases lying between them. The CDR3 loop spans 12 amino acids. CDR3 residues: CASSHPWGEQYF. CDR3 nucleotides: TGTGCCAGCAGCCACCCCTGGGGCGAGCAGTACTTC.

The chain has TRBV19 and TRBJ2-3; D might be TRBD2 (7 bases). This CDR3 has 14 amino acids. The V end lost 3 bases, the J end lost 6 bases, and 13 bases lay between the germline ends. Germline assignment: CDR1 LNHDA and CDR2 SQIVND (reference sequence). CDR3 bases: TGTGCCAGTAGTATCTCGGGGGGCGGGGATACGCAGTATTTT. It yields the protein CASSISGGGDTQYF.

The chain uses TRBV29-1 and TRBJ2-2, with 7 bases matching TRBD1. J gave up 5 bases and V 7 bases, and 10 bases lay outside the gene matches. The CDR3 totals 14 residues. The germline V gene has CDR1 SQVTM and CDR2 ANQGSEA. The chain's CDR3 is CSGRTGFGTGELFF. The CDR3 coding sequence is TGCAGCGGTAGGACAGGATTCGGGACCGGGGAGCTGTTTTTT.

The chain is built from TRBV4-1 and TRBJ1-2; the D gene is possibly TRBD1 (6 bases). CDR3 length: 15 amino acids. V lost 1 base, J lost 3 bases, and 12 bases lay in between. Germline V gives CDR1 MGHRA, CDR2 YSYEKL. CDR3 sequence reads: CASSQAGGADYGYTF. The CDR3 nucleotides read TGCGCCAGCAGCCAAGCGGGGGGCGCGGACTATGGCTACACCTTC.

The rearrangement joins TRBV20-1 to TRBJ2-5; TRBD2 matches 11 bases. V lost 2 bases and J lost 11; bases outside the gene matches: 7. This CDR3 has 13 amino acids. Germline CDR1 reads DFQATT; CDR2 reads SNEGSKA (reference sequence). Here the CDR3 reads CSARNSGGAYQYF. The CDR3 DNA sequence: TGCAGTGCTAGAAATAGCGGGGGGGCCTATCAGTACTTC.

The CDR3 protein is CASSVEVGTGGVYEQYF. The CDR3 nucleotides are TGTGCCAGCAGCGTAGAGGTTGGGACAGGGGGCGTCTACGAGCAGTACTTC. This chain connects TRBV9 to TRBJ2-7; 12 positions match TRBD1. The CDR3 loop spans 17 amino acids. V shed 0 bases and J 3 bases; nucleotides not matched to a gene: 7. Germline lookup yields CDR1 SGDLS and CDR2 YYNGEE. Supplemented by reference TRBV9 and TRBJ2-7, the full variable domain reads DSGVTQTPKHLITATGQRVTLRCSPRSGDLSVYWYQQSLDQGLQFLIQYYNGEERAKGNILERFSAQQFPDLHSELNLSSLELGDSALYFCASSVEVGTGGVYEQYFGPGTRLTVT.

The V and J genes are TRBV12-3 or TRBV12-4 and TRBJ2-1, with 8 bases aligning to TRBD2. Germline trimming cut 4 bases from V and 2 bases from J; bases unmatched to any gene: 1. The CDR3 totals 14 residues. The CDR3: CASSSSGPYNEQFF. In nucleotides, the CDR3 is TGTGCCAGCAGTTCTAGCGGGCCCTACAATGAGCAGTTCTTC.

The genes are TRBV18 and TRBJ1-1, with 10 positions matching TRBD1. From germline, CDR1 is KGHSH and CDR2 LQKENI. The V segment lost 3 bases and the J segment 6 bases; nucleotides outside the gene matches: 4. The CDR3 spans 14 residues. In DNA, the CDR3 is TGTGCCAGCTCACCCGGGACAGGGGTGGCTGAAGCTTTCTTT. This sequence encodes CASSPGTGVAEAFF.

V gene TRBV29-1 combines with J gene TRBJ1-1; no definite D call. The CDR3 extends over 14 amino acids. Trimming left V 3 bases short and J 1 base short, with 12 bases between. Germline V gene sequence: CDR1 SQVTM, CDR2 ANQGSEA. The CDR3 sequence is CSVEPGMENTEAFF. The DNA for the CDR3 is TGCAGCGTTGAGCCAGGTATGGAGAACACTGAAGCTTTCTTT.

The chain has TRBV14 and TRBJ2-3, with 9 bases lining up with TRBD2. CDR3 length equals 15 residues. CDR1 and CDR2 (germline): SGHDN, FVKESK. The V segment lost 3 bases and the J segment 6 bases; nucleotides outside the gene matches: 7. The CDR3 coding sequence is TGTGCCAGCAGCCATTGGGCTAGCGGGGACGATACGCAGTATTTT. Translation: CASSHWASGDDTQYF.

J is TRBJ2-7 and V is TRBV20-1, with 14 positions matching TRBD2. CDR1 and CDR2 from the germline V gene are DFQATT and SNEGSKA (reference sequence). This CDR3 has 15 amino acids. V was clipped by 6 bases and J by 6 bases; unmatched bases: 10. CDR3 DNA sequence: TGCAGTGCAAAGGGGACTAGCGGGGGCCCCTCCGAGCAGTACTTC. Translation: CSAKGTSGGPSEQYF.

The rearrangement uses TRBV29-1 and TRBJ1-4, with 9 bases lining up with TRBD1. The V and J ends lost 4 bases and 6 bases, in that order; junction bases with no gene match: 3. Germline CDR1 SQVTM, CDR2 ANQGSEA. The CDR3 extends over 13 amino acids. CDR3 loop: CSVATGGDEKLFF. DNA of the CDR3: TGCAGCGTTGCGACAGGGGGTGATGAAAAACTGTTTTTT.

The sample holds a few counts of this clonotype. The V gene is TRBV6-5, the J gene TRBJ2-1; TRBD1 is a possible D gene (6 bases). Trimming removed 2 bases from V and 12 bases from J, with 14 bases in between. Germline V gene lookup returns CDR1 MNHEY and CDR2 SVGAGI. CDR3 length: 13 residues. The CDR3 bases are TGTGCCAGCAGTTACACGAGGACAGCAGGGCAGTTCTTC. Protein sequence: CASSYTRTAGQFF.

The chain links TRBV4-1 to TRBJ1-2, with D perhaps matching TRBD1 (5 bases). Looked up from germline, CDR1 is MGHRA and CDR2 is YSYEKL. Trimming removed 3 bases at V and 6 bases at J, with 14 bases between. This CDR3 has 14 residues. The CDR3 protein is CASSHPTRGDGYTF. The CDR3 DNA reads as TGCGCCAGCAGCCACCCGACAAGAGGGGATGGCTACACCTTC.